The 8 T cell receptor beta chains listed next were all sequenced from one sample in a study of blood T cell repertoires in COVID-19. TCRdb's table, derived via immunoSEQ multiplex PCR, lists solely in-frame clones and lacks some. This sample has roughly 230,000 clones; roughly 86% occur once, and the top ten carry around 0.67%. The specimen sequenced was peripheral blood. The origin of the receptors is a human donor in a cohort sampled during active COVID-19.

This clone has a single count. The rearrangement links TRBV9 to TRBJ1-6; D ambiguous. This CDR3 spans 13 amino acids. The germline CDR1 and CDR2 sequences are SGDLS and YYNGEE. The ends were cut back, 4 bases at V and 5 bases at J, with 7 bases in the middle. Here the CDR3 DNA reads TGTGCCAGCAGCACAGCCCATAATTCACCCCTCCACTTT. Its protein is CASSTAHNSPLHF.

This clone was found once. The V call is TRBV9, the J call TRBJ2-1, with 9 bases identical to TRBD2. The CDR3 is 15 amino acids. Germline CDR1 and CDR2: SGDLS and YYNGEE. V dropped 4 bases and J dropped 4; count of bases not matched to a gene: 6. This CDR3 reads CASSSRLAVYNEQFF. The DNA of the CDR3 is TGTGCCAGCAGCTCCAGACTAGCGGTTTACAATGAGCAGTTCTTC.

The V and J genes are TRBV5-1 and TRBJ1-3; no definite D call. CDR1 is SGHRS, CDR2 YFSETQ, per germline. With 0 bases removed from V and 2 bases from J, the gap between germline ends came to 18 bases. The CDR3 is 18 residues long. This chain's CDR3 is CASSLETIGRSAGNTIYF. The CDR3 DNA reads as TGCGCCAGCAGCTTGGAAACGATAGGGAGGTCGGCTGGAAACACCATATATTTT.

The V call is TRBV30, the J call TRBJ2-3; 14 nucleotides agree with TRBD2. This CDR3 has 18 amino acids. Per germline, CDR1 GTSNPN and CDR2 SVGIG (reference sequence). J was trimmed by 0 bases and V by 2 bases; bases with no gene match: 7. The CDR3 DNA follows: TGTGCCTGGAGTATGACTAGCGGGAGGGGGGGGAGCACAGATACGCAGTATTTT. This codes for CAWSMTSGRGGSTDTQYF.

The chain links TRBV9 to TRBJ1-1; D gene unclear. V lost 0 bases and J lost 12, with 12 bases in between. This CDR3 comprises 12 residues. Germline V gene data show CDR1 as SGDLS and CDR2 as YYNGEE. Here the CDR3 DNA reads TGTGCCAGCAGCGTAGTGCTGGGGAGGACTTTCTTT. Protein: CASSVVLGRTFF.

The chain has TRBV3-1 (or the pseudogene TRBV3-2) and TRBJ1-2; 10 bases fit TRBD1. J gave up 8 bases and V 4 bases, and 10 bases lay outside the gene matches. The CDR3 is 15 amino acids. CDR1 and CDR2 (germline): LGHDT, YNNKEL (reference sequence). CDR3: CASSPTAGTGVGYTF. CDR3 DNA: TGTGCCAGCAGCCCTACGGCCGGGACAGGGGTAGGCTACACCTTC.

The gene calls are TRBV9 and TRBJ2-5; weak D call: TRBD1 (6 bases). CDR1 and CDR2 from the germline V gene are SGDLS and YYNGEE. The CDR3 runs to 14 residues. With 2 bases removed from V and 4 bases from J, the gap between germline ends came to 12 bases. The CDR3 region is CASSVSRGVETQYF. DNA of the CDR3: TGTGCCAGCAGCGTCTCCAGGGGCGTAGAGACCCAGTACTTC.

This chain uses TRBV7-9 with TRBJ2-1, with TRBD2 identical over 10 bases. Germline CDR1 SEHNR, CDR2 FQNEAQ (reference sequence). The trim removed 6 bases at V and 16 bases at J, leaving 15 bases unmatched. The CDR3 is 14 residues long. The CDR3 sequence is CASSSHSAGGPQFF. The CDR3, as DNA: TGTGCCAGCAGTTCCCATTCAGCGGGAGGGCCCCAATTCTTC.